The rows below give T cell receptor beta chains drawn from one sample of a study of T cell responses to AZD1222 COVID-19 vaccine. Only in-frame clones appear in the TCRdb table, and some are missing; sequencing was by immunoSEQ multiplex PCR. The repertoire has fewer than 150,000 clones, about 92% of them found once; the top ten carry about 5%. Source: peripheral blood, taken on day 0 of AZD1222 vaccination. These receptors originate from an adult in good health. Both conserved end residues are part of each CDR3. D genes are given only for firm matches. Size is stated for part of the rows, as once, few or many counts, or as a class when the clone is expanded.

NA	NA	TRBV6-6	TRBJ1-2	CASKLFGQTNYGYTF	TGTGCCAGCAAACTATTTGGACAGACTAACTATGGCTACACCTTC
once	NA	TRBV6-5	TRBJ1-2	CASSYTQASNYGYTF	TGTGCCAGCAGTTACACCCAGGCGTCTAACTATGGCTACACCTTC
NA	TRBD1	TRBV19	TRBJ2-1	CASSLRQGGANEQFF	TGTGCCAGTAGTCTCCGACAGGGGGGGGCGAATGAGCAGTTCTTC
NA	NA	TRBV5-1	TRBJ2-3	CASSLGWSPTDTQYF	TGCGCCAGCAGCTTGGGCTGGTCCCCCACAGATACGCAGTATTTT
NA	NA	TRBV3-1/TRBV3-2	TRBJ1-2	CASSPTEGVLYGYTF	TGTGCCAGCAGCCCAACCGAGGGGGTTCTCTATGGCTACACCTTC
NA	NA	TRBV10-3	TRBJ1-4	CAISESIGGPLFF	TGTGCCATCAGTGAGTCGATAGGGGGGCCACTGTTTTTT
NA	NA	TRBV6-1	TRBJ1-1	CASSEEGGQTEAFF	TGTGCCAGCAGTGAAGAGGGGGGGCAGACTGAAGCTTTCTTT
NA	NA	TRBV5-4	TRBJ1-5	CASSLGTGGQPQHF	TGTGCCAGCAGCCTCGGAACGGGCGGCCAGCCCCAGCATTTT
NA	NA	TRBV19	TRBJ1-5	CASSIDGVPEPQHF	TGTGCCAGTAGTATAGATGGCGTTCCCGAGCCCCAGCATTTT
NA	NA	TRBV7-2	TRBJ1-1	CASSFQWTALEAFF	TGTGCCAGCAGCTTTCAATGGACAGCGCTTGAAGCTTTCTTT
NA	NA	TRBV21-1	TRBJ2-7	CASSKVVRVSPYEQYF	TGTGCCAGCAGCAAAGTTGTCAGGGTAAGCCCCTACGAGCAGTACTTC
NA	NA	TRBV7-8	TRBJ1-3	CASSLVAGIASGNTIYF	TGTGCCAGCAGCTTAGTCGCAGGGATAGCGTCTGGAAACACCATATATTTT
NA	TRBD1	TRBV3-1/TRBV3-2	TRBJ1-2	CASSHGTANYGYTF	TGTGCCAGCAGCCATGGGACAGCTAACTATGGCTACACCTTC
NA	TRBD2	TRBV24-1	TRBJ2-7	CATSVLGLAGAENPYEQYF	TGTGCCACCAGTGTTTTAGGACTAGCGGGGGCCGAGAACCCCTACGAGCAGTACTTC
NA	NA	TRBV6-5	TRBJ2-2	CALPGPRNTGELFF	TGTGCCCTCCCGGGACCCCGGAACACCGGGGAGCTGTTTTTT
NA	NA	TRBV18	TRBJ2-7	CASSATLTYEQYF	TGTGCCAGCTCAGCAACCTTGACCTACGAGCAGTACTTC
once	TRBD2	TRBV5-4	TRBJ2-7	CASSLLTSGGQKQYF	TGTGCCAGCAGTCTGCTGACTAGCGGGGGACAGAAGCAGTACTTC
NA	NA	TRBV9	TRBJ1-4	CASSVVPNSEKLFF	TGTGCCAGCAGCGTAGTCCCTAATTCTGAAAAACTGTTTTTT
once	NA	TRBV7-9	TRBJ1-1	CASSRSLEAFF	TGTGCCAGCAGCCGGTCATTGGAAGCTTTCTTT
NA	NA	TRBV19	TRBJ2-7	CASSPPVAGTYEQYF	TGTGCCAGTAGTCCGCCGGTAGCAGGGACCTACGAGCAGTACTTC
NA	NA	TRBV4-1	TRBJ1-1	CASSHQGDGAEAFF	TGCGCCAGCAGCCACCAGGGAGACGGGGCTGAAGCTTTCTTT
NA	TRBD2	TRBV4-3	TRBJ2-7	CASSPSKREGSYEQYF	TGCGCCAGCAGCCCATCTAAGCGGGAGGGCTCCTACGAGCAGTACTTC
NA	TRBD2	TRBV2	TRBJ2-5	CASRHLGLAGGGQETQYF	TGTGCCAGCAGGCACCTCGGGCTAGCGGGAGGGGGGCAAGAGACCCAGTACTTC
NA	NA	TRBV7-8	TRBJ2-7	CASSLGDNYEQYF	TGTGCCAGCAGCTTAGGGGACAACTACGAGCAGTACTTC
NA	TRBD2	TRBV7-2	TRBJ2-1	CASRPRHWIAGDNEQFF	TGTGCCAGCAGGCCCCGACACTGGATAGCGGGGGACAATGAGCAGTTCTTC
NA	TRBD1	TRBV5-1	TRBJ1-4	CASSSGGAVTNEKLFF	TGCGCCAGCAGCTCAGGGGGCGCGGTAACTAATGAAAAACTGTTTTTT
NA	NA	TRBV5-8	TRBJ2-7	CATSTRTYEQYF	TGTGCCACTTCGACACGGACCTACGAGCAGTACTTC
NA	NA	TRBV7-6	TRBJ2-3	CASSLGGTGTDTQYF	TGTGCCAGCAGCTTAGGTGGGACCGGCACAGATACGCAGTATTTT
NA	NA	TRBV18	TRBJ2-3	CASRREGRASTDTQYF	TGTGCCAGCCGGCGAGAGGGTAGAGCTAGCACAGATACGCAGTATTTT
NA	NA	TRBV7-7	TRBJ2-5	CASSDGPQETQYF	TGTGCCAGCAGCGACGGGCCGCAAGAGACCCAGTACTTC
NA	TRBD1	TRBV19	TRBJ1-2	CASSGMGQNYGYTF	TGTGCCAGTAGTGGGATGGGACAGAACTATGGCTACACCTTC
NA	TRBD2	TRBV27	TRBJ2-5	CAIGAGGAETQYF	TGTGCCATAGGAGCGGGGGGGGCAGAGACCCAGTACTTC
NA	NA	TRBV11-3	TRBJ2-1	CASSLVNSNEQFF	TGTGCCAGCAGCTTAGTTAACAGCAATGAGCAGTTCTTC
NA	TRBD1	TRBV9	TRBJ1-2	CASSPTGSYGYTF	TGTGCCAGCAGCCCGACAGGGTCCTATGGCTACACCTTC
NA	TRBD1	TRBV10-3	TRBJ1-4	CAIRPQGSTNEKLFF	TGTGCCATCAGGCCACAGGGGTCAACTAATGAAAAACTGTTTTTT
NA	NA	TRBV7-8	TRBJ2-1	CASSLAHGLGSSYNEQFF	TGTGCCAGCAGCTTAGCGCATGGACTGGGCAGCTCCTACAATGAGCAGTTCTTC
NA	NA	TRBV19	TRBJ2-1	CASSVGSYNEQFF	TGTGCCAGTAGCGTCGGATCCTACAATGAGCAGTTCTTC
NA	TRBD2	TRBV6-5	TRBJ2-3	CASSYSTSGTDTQYF	TGTGCCAGCAGTTACTCAACTAGCGGCACAGATACGCAGTATTTT
once	NA	TRBV19	TRBJ2-2	CAVADANTGELFF	TGTGCCGTGGCGGACGCGAACACCGGGGAGCTGTTTTTT
once	NA	TRBV7-2	TRBJ1-6	CASSSSGTTRGNSPLHF	TGTGCCAGCAGCTCCTCGGGGACAACTAGGGGTAATTCACCCCTCCACTTT
NA	TRBD1	TRBV10-3	TRBJ2-5	CAISESPPGQAKKETQYF	TGTGCCATCAGTGAGTCGCCCCCCGGACAGGCGAAAAAAGAGACCCAGTACTTC
NA	NA	TRBV27	TRBJ1-1	CASSLFSRGDTEAFF	TGTGCCAGCAGTTTATTCAGCAGGGGAGACACTGAAGCTTTCTTT
once	NA	TRBV12-5	TRBJ1-3	CASGLVTLGGSSGNTIYF	TGTGCTAGTGGTTTGGTGACCTTGGGGGGGTCCTCCGGAAACACCATATATTTT
NA	TRBD2	TRBV5-1	TRBJ2-5	CASSLGARLAGVDQETQYF	TGCGCCAGCAGCTTGGGCGCCAGACTAGCGGGAGTCGACCAAGAGACCCAGTACTTC
NA	NA	TRBV29-1	TRBJ2-7	CSVGLRVGYEQYF	TGCAGCGTTGGCCTGAGGGTAGGGTACGAGCAGTACTTC
NA	NA	TRBV5-4	TRBJ1-2	CASSLSGDGYTF	TGTGCCAGCAGCTTGTCGGGGGATGGCTACACCTTC
NA	NA	TRBV10-3	TRBJ2-3	CASQTDSYTQYF	TGTGCCTCGCAAACCGACAGTTATACGCAGTATTTT
NA	NA	TRBV10-2	TRBJ2-1	CASRRNNEQFF	TGCGCCAGCAGAAGAAACAATGAGCAGTTCTTC
NA	NA	TRBV6-2/TRBV6-3	TRBJ1-2	CASSPRGPGYTF	TGTGCCAGCAGCCCACGGGGGCCGGGCTACACCTTC
NA	NA	TRBV28	TRBJ1-1	CASIRGRTEAFF	TGTGCCAGCATTCGGGGTAGGACTGAAGCTTTCTTT
NA	NA	TRBV3-1/TRBV3-2	TRBJ1-2	CASSQGGLWDGYTF	TGTGCCAGCAGCCAAGGAGGCCTCTGGGATGGCTACACCTTC
NA	TRBD1	TRBV6-5	TRBJ1-1	CASSWAGGTEAFF	TGTGCCAGCAGTTGGGCAGGGGGTACTGAAGCTTTCTTT
NA	TRBD1	TRBV6-2/TRBV6-3	TRBJ2-3	CASSSEVRTGGEQYF	TGTGCCAGCAGTTCGGAGGTGAGGACAGGGGGCGAGCAGTATTTT
NA	NA	TRBV11-2	TRBJ2-1	CASSLELRQDNEQFF	TGTGCCAGCAGCTTAGAGCTTAGACAAGACAATGAGCAGTTCTTC
once	TRBD2	TRBV5-1	TRBJ2-1	CASGKRERGIYNEQFF	TGCGCCAGCGGCAAGCGGGAGAGGGGGATTTACAATGAGCAGTTCTTC
NA	NA	TRBV12-5	TRBJ2-1	CASGLPYPDEQFF	TGTGCTAGTGGTTTGCCTTACCCTGATGAGCAGTTCTTC
NA	TRBD1	TRBV20-1	TRBJ2-7	CSASEGASSYEQYF	TGCAGTGCTAGTGAGGGGGCCAGCTCCTACGAGCAGTACTTC
NA	TRBD2	TRBV6-5	TRBJ2-1	CATIWGGGASEQFF	TGTGCAACCATCTGGGGCGGGGGGGCGTCTGAGCAGTTCTTC
NA	TRBD1	TRBV7-8	TRBJ2-7	CASSPRTGGAYEQYF	TGTGCCAGCAGCCCCCGGACAGGGGGCGCCTACGAGCAGTACTTC
NA	NA	TRBV3-1/TRBV3-2	TRBJ1-6	CASSLSPRAGMQRSPLHF	TGTGCCAGCAGCCTATCCCCCAGAGCCGGAATGCAACGTTCACCCCTCCACTTT